The sequence of this T cell receptor beta chain was determined in a study of T cells in Graves' hyperthyroidism and ophthalmopathy. Among ophthalmopathy patients, the Clinical Activity Score reached at least 3, the NOSPECS grade reached at least 4, and duration remained under 3 months. Researchers took RNA transcripts and amplified the TCR beta CDR3 regions from them. HTBI primers were employed in a first-round RT-PCR of the TCR CDR3. MiXCR, run by TCRdb on the multiplex PCR reads, gives a single entry per CDR3 protein. The sample yields 300,000 to 400,000 distinct CDR3 sequences, 18% seen once. Germline V gene sequence: CDR1 SEHNR, CDR2 FQNEAQ (reference sequence). The CDR3 runs to 19 residues. The J segment lost 6 bases and the V segment lost 6 bases, leaving 19 bases of the junction unmatched.

The receptor's source is a man younger than 30 with Graves' ophthalmopathy. V usage is TRBV7-9 and J usage is TRBJ2-1, with TRBD2 matching over 11 bases. The sequenced sample was blood. In DNA form, the CDR3 reads TGTGCCAGCAGTCGGGACTCTAGCGGGGGGCGGGGGGGGGGCAATGAGCAGTTCTTC. This encodes CASSRDSSGGRGGGNEQFF.